This record covers a single T cell receptor (beta chain). Its antigen target is currently unknown. Base qualities are not at hand, and no much larger clone is one base apart. The CDR3 covers 14 residues, taking in both the cysteine and the phenylalanine. The retained sequence is limited to the CDR3, 42 bases, with the frame set at the first base. Looking up the germline V gene yields CDR1 ENHRY and CDR2 SYGVKD. The germline ends are 18 bases apart after V is trimmed by 11 bases and J by 7 bases. These data are taken from a study of T cells in narcolepsy (dated 2018 in TCRdb). For context, the study as a whole: Patients with narcolepsy type 1 or type 2 (NT1, NT2) were enrolled in the study together with healthy control donors. The study used TCR Vbeta sequencing to track clonotypes in blood and CSF while looking for autoreactive T cells in narcolepsy patients that target self-antigens of hypocretin neurons (hypocretin, TRIB2). The study at large found these results: Plots that compared CSF and blood CD4+ T cell clonotypes from the same patient highlighted HCRT-specific and TRIB2-specific autoreactive clonotypes. Patients and controls had comparable numbers of sequenced blood memory CD4+ clonotypes, averaging about 40,000 and 30,000, respectively. Autoreactive clonotypes were reported to be detected serially in the blood of the same patients and of different patients, but not in the blood of healthy controls. No sequences matching autoreactive T cell clones were contained in some blood memory CD4+ repertoires from patients and controls.

To prepare the library, the immunoSEQ multiplex PCR assay was applied. The table was pulled from immuneACCESS by TCRdb, which kept in-frame rearrangements only. Such tables lose some clones; where checked, under half of the loss comes from unresolved V genes, and the rest has no known cause. In all, the sample holds more than 30,000 clones, and around 83% of those were seen once. The leading ten clones occupy 2.6% of the sample. For TCR Vbeta sequencing, memory CD4+ T cells were sorted ex vivo from the peripheral blood of narcolepsy patients and healthy controls. This TCR derives from a human donor with narcolepsy. The V and J genes are TRBV10-3 and TRBJ1-6; a tentative D match to TRBD1 spans 5 bases. Sequences were obtained from CD45RA- memory CD4+ T cells from PBMCs. The cell subset or site label for this specimen denotes: memory T cells sorted ex vivo from peripheral blood. The DNA sequence reads TGTGCCGCCCGGCGGGAGGGGAGGAATTCACCCCTCCACTTT. Its protein is CAARREGRNSPLHF.